The present T cell receptor beta chain was sequenced within a study of cytomegalovirus exposure and HLA in healthy donors. Study results and limitations: An apparent linkage of common viral pathogens to several of the most significant clusters emerged in a later analysis. CMV serostatus was the only immune exposure information that was available. Sequencing likely caused a cluster of highly shared sequence variants. The classifier, whose performance was assessed in both the original and validation cohorts, reportedly diagnosed cytomegalovirus status with high specificity and sensitivity.

Trimming took 5 bases from V and 6 from J; bases not matched to a gene: 3. The CDR3 covers 14 residues. Germline CDR1 reads MNHEY; CDR2 reads SMNVEV (reference sequence). Primers included in the PCR were 60 Vbeta and 13 Jbeta primers. Here immunoSEQ multiplex PCR was the method, and the copy in TCRdb shows in-frame clones only, minus some. The data show 150,000 to 200,000 clones, with over 65% seen just once and roughly 7.1% held by the top ten. Concerning this clone itself: Its antigen is still unknown.

The source of this sequence is a man between 40 and 49 years old in good health and CMV-seropositive. V gene TRBV27 combines with J gene TRBJ1-5; 11 bases map to TRBD1. Sequencing was performed on PBMCs. Written as DNA, the CDR3 is TGTGCCAGCAGTCACGGGACAGGGGGTCAGCCCCAGCATTTT. Its protein is CASSHGTGGQPQHF.